This note documents a single TCR beta chain sequence. No antigen is known for it. Profiling relied on immunoSEQ multiplex PCR, and the TCRdb table lists in-frame clones only, not all of them. The data show around 78,000 clones, with more than 90% seen just once and 4.2% held by the top ten. V lost 0 bases and J lost 1, with 5 bases in between. Germline CDR1 reads SGHRS; CDR2 reads YFSETQ. This CDR3 has 13 residues. The data stem from a study of T cell responses to AZD1222 COVID-19 vaccine. As for the study in general: Researchers grouped second doses given at about 4 or about 12 weeks into one pool. General study results and limits: None of the repertoires were sampled until the peak T cell response had passed. Among AZD1222 vaccinees, only 5 or 6 were seropositive at baseline. Regions 160-218 and 743-854 held dominance among vaccine-associated CD4 TCRs, which spanned spike.

J is TRBJ2-7 and V is TRBV5-1; the D is unclear. This TCR derives from an adult in good health. The starting material was peripheral blood, obtained on day 0 of AZD1222 vaccination. CDR3 loop: CASSLGESYEQYF. The CDR3 DNA reads as TGCGCCAGCAGCTTGGGAGAGTCCTACGAGCAGTACTTC.